Detailed here is one T cell receptor (beta chain). Per the original methods: Researchers report that nucleated cell counts were estimated from reference gene primer amplification. Profiled with immunoSEQ multiplex PCR; TCRdb holds only in-frame clones, not every one. V and J calls and clone size are those listed in that table; D and trimming were worked out from the DNA. Among about 310,000 clones, 85% to 90% were seen once, and the ten largest hold approximately 0.98%. This specimen belongs to a study of blood T cell repertoires in COVID-19. This TCR was recovered from a woman aged 40 to 50 with COVID-19, enrolled during active disease. The sample was peripheral blood.

The chain's CDR3 is CASGTGNNQPQHF. Written as DNA, the CDR3 is TGTGCCAGTGGGACAGGGAACAATCAGCCCCAGCATTTT. The gene calls are TRBV19 and TRBJ1-5, with 9 bases that match TRBD1. Looked up from germline, CDR1 is LNHDA and CDR2 is SQIVND (reference sequence). This CDR3 spans 13 amino acids. V shed 8 bases and J 3 bases; nucleotides not matched to a gene: 2.